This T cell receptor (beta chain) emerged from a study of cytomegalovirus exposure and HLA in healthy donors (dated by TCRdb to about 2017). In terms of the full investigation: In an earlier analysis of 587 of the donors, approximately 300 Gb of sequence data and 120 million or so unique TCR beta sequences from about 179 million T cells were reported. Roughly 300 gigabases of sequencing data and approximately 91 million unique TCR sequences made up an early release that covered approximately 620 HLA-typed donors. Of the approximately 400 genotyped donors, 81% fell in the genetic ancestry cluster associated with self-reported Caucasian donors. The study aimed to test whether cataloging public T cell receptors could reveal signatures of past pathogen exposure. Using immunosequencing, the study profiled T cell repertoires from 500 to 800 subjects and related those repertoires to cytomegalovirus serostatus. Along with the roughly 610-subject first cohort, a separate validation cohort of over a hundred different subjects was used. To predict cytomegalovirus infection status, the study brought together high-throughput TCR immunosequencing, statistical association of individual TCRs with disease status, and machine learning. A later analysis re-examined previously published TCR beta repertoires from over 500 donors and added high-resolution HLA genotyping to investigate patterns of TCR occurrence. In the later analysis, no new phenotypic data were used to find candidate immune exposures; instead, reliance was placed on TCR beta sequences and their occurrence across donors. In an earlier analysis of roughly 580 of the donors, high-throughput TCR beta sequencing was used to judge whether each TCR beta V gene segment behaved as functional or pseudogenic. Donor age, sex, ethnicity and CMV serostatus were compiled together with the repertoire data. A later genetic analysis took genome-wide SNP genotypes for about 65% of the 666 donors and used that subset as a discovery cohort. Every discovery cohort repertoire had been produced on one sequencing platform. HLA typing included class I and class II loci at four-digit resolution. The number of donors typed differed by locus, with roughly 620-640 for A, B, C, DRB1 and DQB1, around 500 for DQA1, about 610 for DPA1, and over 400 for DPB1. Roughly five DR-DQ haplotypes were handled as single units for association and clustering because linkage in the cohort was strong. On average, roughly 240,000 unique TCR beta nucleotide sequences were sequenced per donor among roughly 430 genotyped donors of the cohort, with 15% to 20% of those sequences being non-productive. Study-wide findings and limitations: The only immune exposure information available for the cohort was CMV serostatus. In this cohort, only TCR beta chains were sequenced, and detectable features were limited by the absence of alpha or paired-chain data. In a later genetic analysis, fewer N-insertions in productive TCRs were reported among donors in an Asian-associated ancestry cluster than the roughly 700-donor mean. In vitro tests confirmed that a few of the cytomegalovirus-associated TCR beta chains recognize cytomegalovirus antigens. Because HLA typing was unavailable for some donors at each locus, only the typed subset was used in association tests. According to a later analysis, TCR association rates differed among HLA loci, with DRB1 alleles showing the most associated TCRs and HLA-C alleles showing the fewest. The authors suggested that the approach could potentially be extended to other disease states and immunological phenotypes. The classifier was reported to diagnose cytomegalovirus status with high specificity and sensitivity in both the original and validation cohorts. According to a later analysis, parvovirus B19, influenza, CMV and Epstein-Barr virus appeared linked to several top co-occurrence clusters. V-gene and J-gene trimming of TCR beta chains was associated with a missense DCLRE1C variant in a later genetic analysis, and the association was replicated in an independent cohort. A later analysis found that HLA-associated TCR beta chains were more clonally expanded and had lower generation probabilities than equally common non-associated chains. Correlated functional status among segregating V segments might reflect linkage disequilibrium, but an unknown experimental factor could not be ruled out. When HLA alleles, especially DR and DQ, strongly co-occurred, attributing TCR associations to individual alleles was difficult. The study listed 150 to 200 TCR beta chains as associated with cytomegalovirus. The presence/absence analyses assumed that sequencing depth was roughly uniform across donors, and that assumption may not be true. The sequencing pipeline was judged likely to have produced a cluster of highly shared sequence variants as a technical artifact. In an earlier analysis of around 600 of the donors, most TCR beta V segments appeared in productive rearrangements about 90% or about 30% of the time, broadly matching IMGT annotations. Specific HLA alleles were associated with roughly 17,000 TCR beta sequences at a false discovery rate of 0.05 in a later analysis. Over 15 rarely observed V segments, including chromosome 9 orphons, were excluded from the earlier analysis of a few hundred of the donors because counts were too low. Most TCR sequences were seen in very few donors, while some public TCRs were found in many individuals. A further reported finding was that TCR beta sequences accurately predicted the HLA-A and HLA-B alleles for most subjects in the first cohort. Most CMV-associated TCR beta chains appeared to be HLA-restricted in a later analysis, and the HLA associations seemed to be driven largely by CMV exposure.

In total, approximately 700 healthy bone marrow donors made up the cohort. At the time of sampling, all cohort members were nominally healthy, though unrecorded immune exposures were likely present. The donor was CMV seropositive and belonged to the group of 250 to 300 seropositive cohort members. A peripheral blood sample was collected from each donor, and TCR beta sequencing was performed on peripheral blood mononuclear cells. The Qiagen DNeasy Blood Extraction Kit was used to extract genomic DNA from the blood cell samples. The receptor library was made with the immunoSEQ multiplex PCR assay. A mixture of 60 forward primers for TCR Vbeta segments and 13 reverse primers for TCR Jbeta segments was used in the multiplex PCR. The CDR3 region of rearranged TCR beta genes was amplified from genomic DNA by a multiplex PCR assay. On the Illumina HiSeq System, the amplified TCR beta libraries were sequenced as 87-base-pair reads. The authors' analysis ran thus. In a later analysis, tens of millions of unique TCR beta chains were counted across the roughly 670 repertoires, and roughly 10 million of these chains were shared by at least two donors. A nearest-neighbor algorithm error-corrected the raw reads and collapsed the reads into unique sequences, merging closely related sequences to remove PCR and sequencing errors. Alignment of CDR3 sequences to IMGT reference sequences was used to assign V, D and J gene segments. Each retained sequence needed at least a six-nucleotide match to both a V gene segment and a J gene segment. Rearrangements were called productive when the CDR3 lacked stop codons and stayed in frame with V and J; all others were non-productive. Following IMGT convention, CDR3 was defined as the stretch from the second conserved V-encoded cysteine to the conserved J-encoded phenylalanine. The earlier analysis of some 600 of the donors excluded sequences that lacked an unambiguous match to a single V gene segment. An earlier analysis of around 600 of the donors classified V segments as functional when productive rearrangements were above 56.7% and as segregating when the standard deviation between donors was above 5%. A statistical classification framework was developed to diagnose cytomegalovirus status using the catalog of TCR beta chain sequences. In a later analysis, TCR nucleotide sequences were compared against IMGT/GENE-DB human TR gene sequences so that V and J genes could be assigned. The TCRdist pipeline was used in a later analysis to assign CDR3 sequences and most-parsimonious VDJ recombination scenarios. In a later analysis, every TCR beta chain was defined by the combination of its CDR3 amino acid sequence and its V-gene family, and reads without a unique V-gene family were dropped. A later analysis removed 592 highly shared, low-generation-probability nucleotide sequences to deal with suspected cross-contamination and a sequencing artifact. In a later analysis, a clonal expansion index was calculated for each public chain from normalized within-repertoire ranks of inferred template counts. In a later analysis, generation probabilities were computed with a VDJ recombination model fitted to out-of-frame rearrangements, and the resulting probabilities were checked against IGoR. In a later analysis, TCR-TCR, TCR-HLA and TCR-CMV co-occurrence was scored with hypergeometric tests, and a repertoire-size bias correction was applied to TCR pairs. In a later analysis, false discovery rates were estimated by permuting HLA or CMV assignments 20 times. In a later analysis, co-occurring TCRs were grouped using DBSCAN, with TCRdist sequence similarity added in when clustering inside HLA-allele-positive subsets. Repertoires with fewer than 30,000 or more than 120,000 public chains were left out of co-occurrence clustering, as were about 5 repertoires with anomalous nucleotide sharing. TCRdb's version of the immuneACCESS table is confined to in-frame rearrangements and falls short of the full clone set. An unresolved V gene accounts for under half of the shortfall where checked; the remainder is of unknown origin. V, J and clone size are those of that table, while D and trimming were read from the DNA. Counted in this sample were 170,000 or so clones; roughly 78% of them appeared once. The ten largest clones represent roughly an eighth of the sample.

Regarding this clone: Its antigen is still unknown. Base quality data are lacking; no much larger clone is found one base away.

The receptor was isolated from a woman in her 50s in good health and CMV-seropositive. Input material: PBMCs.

This receptor has the CDR3 CASSSFFLDRGYTEAFF. The nucleotide sequence reads TGTGCCAGCAGCTCCTTTTTCCTGGACAGGGGGTATACTGAAGCTTTCTTT. Rearrangement joined TRBV5-8 to TRBJ1-1, with 10 middle bases fitting TRBD1. Here V drops 3 bases and J drops 5 bases, and the junction holds 13 bases not matched to any gene. The CDR3 starts with the cysteine, ends with the phenylalanine, and has 17 residues. The retained sequence is limited to the CDR3, 51 bases, with the frame set at the first base. Per the germline V gene, SGHTS is the CDR1 and YDEGEE is the CDR2.